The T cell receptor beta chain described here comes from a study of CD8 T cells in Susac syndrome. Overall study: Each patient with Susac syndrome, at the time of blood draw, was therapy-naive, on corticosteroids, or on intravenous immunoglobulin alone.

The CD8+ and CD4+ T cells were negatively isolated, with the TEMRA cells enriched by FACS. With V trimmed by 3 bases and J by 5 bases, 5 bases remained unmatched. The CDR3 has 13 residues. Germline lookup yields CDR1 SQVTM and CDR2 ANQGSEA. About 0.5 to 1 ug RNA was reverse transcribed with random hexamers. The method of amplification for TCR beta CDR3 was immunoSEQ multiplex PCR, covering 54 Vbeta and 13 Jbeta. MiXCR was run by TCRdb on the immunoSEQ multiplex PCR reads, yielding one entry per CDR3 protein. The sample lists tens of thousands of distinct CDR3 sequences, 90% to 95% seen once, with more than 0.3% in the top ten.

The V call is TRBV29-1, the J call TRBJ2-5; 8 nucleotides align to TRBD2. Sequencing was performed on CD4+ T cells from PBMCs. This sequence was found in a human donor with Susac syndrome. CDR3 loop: CSVDGGADETQYF. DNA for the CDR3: TGCAGCGTTGACGGGGGGGCCGACGAGACCCAGTACTTC.